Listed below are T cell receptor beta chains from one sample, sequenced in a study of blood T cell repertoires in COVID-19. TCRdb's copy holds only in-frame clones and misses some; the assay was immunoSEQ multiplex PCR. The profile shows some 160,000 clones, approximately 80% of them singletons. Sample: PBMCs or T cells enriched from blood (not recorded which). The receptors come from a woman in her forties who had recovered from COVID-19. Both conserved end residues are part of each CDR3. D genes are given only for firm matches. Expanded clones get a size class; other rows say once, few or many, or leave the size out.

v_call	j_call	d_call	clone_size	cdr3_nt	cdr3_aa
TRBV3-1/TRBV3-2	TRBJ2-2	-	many	TGTGCCAGCAGCTCCAGCGTGGCCGGGGAGCTGTTTTTT	CASSSSVAGELFF
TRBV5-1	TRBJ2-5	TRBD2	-	TGCGCCAGCAGCTTGGATGGGGGGGTTCAAGAGACCCAGTACTTC	CASSLDGGVQETQYF
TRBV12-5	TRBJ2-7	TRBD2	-	TGTGCTAGTGGTCCGGGACTAGGTTTCGCTAGAGACGAGCAGTACTTC	CASGPGLGFARDEQYF
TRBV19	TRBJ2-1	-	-	TGTGCCAGTAGTATGACATCCGGGGTGCACAACAATGAGCAGTTCTTC	CASSMTSGVHNNEQFF
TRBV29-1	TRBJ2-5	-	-	TGCAGCGTTGATACTAGCGGGACAGGGGAGACCCAGTACTTC	CSVDTSGTGETQYF
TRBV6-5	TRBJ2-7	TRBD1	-	TGTGCCAGCGATCCGGGACAGGGATTTTACGAGCAGTACTTC	CASDPGQGFYEQYF
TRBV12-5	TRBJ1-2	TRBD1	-	TGTGCTAGTGGTCCTAAAGGGACAGCCTTAGGAGGCTACACCTTC	CASGPKGTALGGYTF
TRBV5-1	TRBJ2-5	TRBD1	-	TGCGCCAGCAGCACGGGACAGGCCCAGGAGACCCAGTACTTC	CASSTGQAQETQYF
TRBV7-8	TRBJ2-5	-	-	TGTGCCAGCAGCTTGTTCCAGGCAGCCCTACAAGAGACCCAGTACTTC	CASSLFQAALQETQYF
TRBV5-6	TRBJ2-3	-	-	TGTGCCAGCAGCCCGGCGTGGGGCCCAGATACGCAGTATTTT	CASSPAWGPDTQYF
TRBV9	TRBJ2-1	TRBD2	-	TGTGCCAGCAGCGTCGGGACTAGCGGATACAATGAGCAGTTCTTC	CASSVGTSGYNEQFF
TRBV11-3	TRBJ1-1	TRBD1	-	TGTGCCAGCAGCGTCGGACAGGGGAACACTGAAGCTTTCTTT	CASSVGQGNTEAFF
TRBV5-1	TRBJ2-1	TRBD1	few	TGCGCCAGCAGCTCCTTCCGGGACAGGGGGCCCTACAATGAGCAGTTCTTC	CASSSFRDRGPYNEQFF
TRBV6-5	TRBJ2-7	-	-	TGTGCCAGCAGTTATGCGGCAGGGGTGGGCGAGCAGTACTTC	CASSYAAGVGEQYF
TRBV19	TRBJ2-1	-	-	TGTGCCAGTAGTATATCTTGGGAGATAAATGAGCAGTTCTTC	CASSISWEINEQFF
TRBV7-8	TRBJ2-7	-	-	TGTGCCAGCAGCTTTGTGACAGCTAACGAGCAGTACTTC	CASSFVTANEQYF
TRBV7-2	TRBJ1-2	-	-	TGTGCCAGCAGCCCCCCCGGGGGGAACCTGGGCTACACCTTC	CASSPPGGNLGYTF
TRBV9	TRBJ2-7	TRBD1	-	TGTGCCAGCAGCGGGGGACAGGGGGATATCTCAAGCGAGCAGTACTTC	CASSGGQGDISSEQYF
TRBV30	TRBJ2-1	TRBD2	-	TGTGCCTGGACCCCGGGACTAGCCTACAATGAGCAGTTCTTC	CAWTPGLAYNEQFF
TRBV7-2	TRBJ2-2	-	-	TGTGCCAGCAGCTCCAGGGTCGGAGGGGCCGGGGAGCTGTTTTTT	CASSSRVGGAGELFF
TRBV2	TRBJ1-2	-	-	TGTGCCAGCAGTATTAGCCGCCTGGGCTACACCTTC	CASSISRLGYTF
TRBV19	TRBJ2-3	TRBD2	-	TGTGCCAGTAGTATAGGCACCCTAGCGGGGACCACAGATACGCAGTATTTT	CASSIGTLAGTTDTQYF
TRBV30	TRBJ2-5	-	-	TGTGCCTGGAGTGTACGGGGAGATGGGAAGACCCAGTACTTC	CAWSVRGDGKTQYF
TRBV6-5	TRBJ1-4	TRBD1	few	TGTGCCAGCAGCCAGAACAGGGGGCGCAATGAAAAACTGTTTTTT	CASSQNRGRNEKLFF
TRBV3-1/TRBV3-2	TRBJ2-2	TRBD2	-	TGTGCCAGCAGACCTACGGGACTAAACACCGGGGAGCTGTTTTTT	CASRPTGLNTGELFF
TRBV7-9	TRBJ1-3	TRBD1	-	TGTGCCAGCAGCTCCGGGACAGGGAAAGGAAACACCATATATTTT	CASSSGTGKGNTIYF
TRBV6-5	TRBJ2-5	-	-	TGTGCCAGCAAGAGGGACCAAGAGACCCAGTACTTC	CASKRDQETQYF
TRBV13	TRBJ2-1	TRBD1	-	TGTGCCAGCAGCTTAAGGATTGGGACAGAACTTTACAATGAGCAGTTCTTC	CASSLRIGTELYNEQFF
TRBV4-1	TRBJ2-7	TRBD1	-	TGCGCCAGCAGCCAACTTACCACAGGGGGCGGCTACGAGCAGTACTTC	CASSQLTTGGGYEQYF
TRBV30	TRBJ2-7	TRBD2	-	TGTGCCTGGAGTGTGGGGGAGGGGATTCTCTACGAGCAGTACTTC	CAWSVGEGILYEQYF
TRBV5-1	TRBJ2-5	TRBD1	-	TGCGCCAGCAGACCCAGGACAGGGGGCCAAGAGACCCAGTACTTC	CASRPRTGGQETQYF
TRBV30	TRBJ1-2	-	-	TGTGCCTGGAGTGGGGGAGGTAACTATGGCTACACCTTC	CAWSGGGNYGYTF
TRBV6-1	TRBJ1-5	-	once	TGTGCCAGCAGTGAGCCCATCGGGAAGAATAGCAATCAGCCCCAGCATTTT	CASSEPIGKNSNQPQHF
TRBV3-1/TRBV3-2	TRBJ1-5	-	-	TGTGCCAGCAGCCAAGATCGGACACAGCCCCAGCATTTT	CASSQDRTQPQHF
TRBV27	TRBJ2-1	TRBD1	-	TGTGCCAGCAGTCCAGGGACAGGGTCTGGCAATGAGCAGTTCTTC	CASSPGTGSGNEQFF
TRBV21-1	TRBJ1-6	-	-	TGTGCCAGCAGCTCTGATGGTCGACAGGGAAGTCTTCCACGTTCACCCCTCCACTTT	CASSSDGRQGSLPRSPLHF
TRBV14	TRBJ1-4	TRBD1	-	TGTGCCAGCAGCTCGACAGGGGACCCTCGCCCTAATGAAAAACTGTTTTTT	CASSSTGDPRPNEKLFF
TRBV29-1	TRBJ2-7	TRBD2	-	TGCAGCGCTGGGGCGGGGGCCTACGAGCAGTACTTC	CSAGAGAYEQYF
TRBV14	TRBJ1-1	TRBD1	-	TGTGCCAGCAGCGAAGCAGACAGGGGGGTAGACACTGAAGCTTTCTTT	CASSEADRGVDTEAFF